This T cell receptor beta chain was obtained from a study of blood T cell repertoires in COVID-19. The germline CDR1 and CDR2 sequences are MNHEY and SVGAGI. V was pared by 6 bases and J by 2 bases, with 13 bases between. This CDR3 region has 14 residues. Authors' methods: Amplifying reference gene primers gave estimates of nucleated cell counts. Measured with immunoSEQ multiplex PCR; TCRdb has only the in-frame clones, and not every one. D and trimming come from the DNA, and the V and J calls and clone size come from that table. The sample yields 250,000 to 350,000 clones, about 87% seen once. This TCR came from a woman in her 50s with COVID-19, enrolled during active disease. The chain combines TRBV6-5 with TRBJ1-1; D might be TRBD1 (5 bases). Source material: peripheral blood. The DNA of the CDR3 is TGTGCCAGCAGGACGGGGACTTCTAACACTGAAGCTTTCTTT. Its protein is CASRTGTSNTEAFF.